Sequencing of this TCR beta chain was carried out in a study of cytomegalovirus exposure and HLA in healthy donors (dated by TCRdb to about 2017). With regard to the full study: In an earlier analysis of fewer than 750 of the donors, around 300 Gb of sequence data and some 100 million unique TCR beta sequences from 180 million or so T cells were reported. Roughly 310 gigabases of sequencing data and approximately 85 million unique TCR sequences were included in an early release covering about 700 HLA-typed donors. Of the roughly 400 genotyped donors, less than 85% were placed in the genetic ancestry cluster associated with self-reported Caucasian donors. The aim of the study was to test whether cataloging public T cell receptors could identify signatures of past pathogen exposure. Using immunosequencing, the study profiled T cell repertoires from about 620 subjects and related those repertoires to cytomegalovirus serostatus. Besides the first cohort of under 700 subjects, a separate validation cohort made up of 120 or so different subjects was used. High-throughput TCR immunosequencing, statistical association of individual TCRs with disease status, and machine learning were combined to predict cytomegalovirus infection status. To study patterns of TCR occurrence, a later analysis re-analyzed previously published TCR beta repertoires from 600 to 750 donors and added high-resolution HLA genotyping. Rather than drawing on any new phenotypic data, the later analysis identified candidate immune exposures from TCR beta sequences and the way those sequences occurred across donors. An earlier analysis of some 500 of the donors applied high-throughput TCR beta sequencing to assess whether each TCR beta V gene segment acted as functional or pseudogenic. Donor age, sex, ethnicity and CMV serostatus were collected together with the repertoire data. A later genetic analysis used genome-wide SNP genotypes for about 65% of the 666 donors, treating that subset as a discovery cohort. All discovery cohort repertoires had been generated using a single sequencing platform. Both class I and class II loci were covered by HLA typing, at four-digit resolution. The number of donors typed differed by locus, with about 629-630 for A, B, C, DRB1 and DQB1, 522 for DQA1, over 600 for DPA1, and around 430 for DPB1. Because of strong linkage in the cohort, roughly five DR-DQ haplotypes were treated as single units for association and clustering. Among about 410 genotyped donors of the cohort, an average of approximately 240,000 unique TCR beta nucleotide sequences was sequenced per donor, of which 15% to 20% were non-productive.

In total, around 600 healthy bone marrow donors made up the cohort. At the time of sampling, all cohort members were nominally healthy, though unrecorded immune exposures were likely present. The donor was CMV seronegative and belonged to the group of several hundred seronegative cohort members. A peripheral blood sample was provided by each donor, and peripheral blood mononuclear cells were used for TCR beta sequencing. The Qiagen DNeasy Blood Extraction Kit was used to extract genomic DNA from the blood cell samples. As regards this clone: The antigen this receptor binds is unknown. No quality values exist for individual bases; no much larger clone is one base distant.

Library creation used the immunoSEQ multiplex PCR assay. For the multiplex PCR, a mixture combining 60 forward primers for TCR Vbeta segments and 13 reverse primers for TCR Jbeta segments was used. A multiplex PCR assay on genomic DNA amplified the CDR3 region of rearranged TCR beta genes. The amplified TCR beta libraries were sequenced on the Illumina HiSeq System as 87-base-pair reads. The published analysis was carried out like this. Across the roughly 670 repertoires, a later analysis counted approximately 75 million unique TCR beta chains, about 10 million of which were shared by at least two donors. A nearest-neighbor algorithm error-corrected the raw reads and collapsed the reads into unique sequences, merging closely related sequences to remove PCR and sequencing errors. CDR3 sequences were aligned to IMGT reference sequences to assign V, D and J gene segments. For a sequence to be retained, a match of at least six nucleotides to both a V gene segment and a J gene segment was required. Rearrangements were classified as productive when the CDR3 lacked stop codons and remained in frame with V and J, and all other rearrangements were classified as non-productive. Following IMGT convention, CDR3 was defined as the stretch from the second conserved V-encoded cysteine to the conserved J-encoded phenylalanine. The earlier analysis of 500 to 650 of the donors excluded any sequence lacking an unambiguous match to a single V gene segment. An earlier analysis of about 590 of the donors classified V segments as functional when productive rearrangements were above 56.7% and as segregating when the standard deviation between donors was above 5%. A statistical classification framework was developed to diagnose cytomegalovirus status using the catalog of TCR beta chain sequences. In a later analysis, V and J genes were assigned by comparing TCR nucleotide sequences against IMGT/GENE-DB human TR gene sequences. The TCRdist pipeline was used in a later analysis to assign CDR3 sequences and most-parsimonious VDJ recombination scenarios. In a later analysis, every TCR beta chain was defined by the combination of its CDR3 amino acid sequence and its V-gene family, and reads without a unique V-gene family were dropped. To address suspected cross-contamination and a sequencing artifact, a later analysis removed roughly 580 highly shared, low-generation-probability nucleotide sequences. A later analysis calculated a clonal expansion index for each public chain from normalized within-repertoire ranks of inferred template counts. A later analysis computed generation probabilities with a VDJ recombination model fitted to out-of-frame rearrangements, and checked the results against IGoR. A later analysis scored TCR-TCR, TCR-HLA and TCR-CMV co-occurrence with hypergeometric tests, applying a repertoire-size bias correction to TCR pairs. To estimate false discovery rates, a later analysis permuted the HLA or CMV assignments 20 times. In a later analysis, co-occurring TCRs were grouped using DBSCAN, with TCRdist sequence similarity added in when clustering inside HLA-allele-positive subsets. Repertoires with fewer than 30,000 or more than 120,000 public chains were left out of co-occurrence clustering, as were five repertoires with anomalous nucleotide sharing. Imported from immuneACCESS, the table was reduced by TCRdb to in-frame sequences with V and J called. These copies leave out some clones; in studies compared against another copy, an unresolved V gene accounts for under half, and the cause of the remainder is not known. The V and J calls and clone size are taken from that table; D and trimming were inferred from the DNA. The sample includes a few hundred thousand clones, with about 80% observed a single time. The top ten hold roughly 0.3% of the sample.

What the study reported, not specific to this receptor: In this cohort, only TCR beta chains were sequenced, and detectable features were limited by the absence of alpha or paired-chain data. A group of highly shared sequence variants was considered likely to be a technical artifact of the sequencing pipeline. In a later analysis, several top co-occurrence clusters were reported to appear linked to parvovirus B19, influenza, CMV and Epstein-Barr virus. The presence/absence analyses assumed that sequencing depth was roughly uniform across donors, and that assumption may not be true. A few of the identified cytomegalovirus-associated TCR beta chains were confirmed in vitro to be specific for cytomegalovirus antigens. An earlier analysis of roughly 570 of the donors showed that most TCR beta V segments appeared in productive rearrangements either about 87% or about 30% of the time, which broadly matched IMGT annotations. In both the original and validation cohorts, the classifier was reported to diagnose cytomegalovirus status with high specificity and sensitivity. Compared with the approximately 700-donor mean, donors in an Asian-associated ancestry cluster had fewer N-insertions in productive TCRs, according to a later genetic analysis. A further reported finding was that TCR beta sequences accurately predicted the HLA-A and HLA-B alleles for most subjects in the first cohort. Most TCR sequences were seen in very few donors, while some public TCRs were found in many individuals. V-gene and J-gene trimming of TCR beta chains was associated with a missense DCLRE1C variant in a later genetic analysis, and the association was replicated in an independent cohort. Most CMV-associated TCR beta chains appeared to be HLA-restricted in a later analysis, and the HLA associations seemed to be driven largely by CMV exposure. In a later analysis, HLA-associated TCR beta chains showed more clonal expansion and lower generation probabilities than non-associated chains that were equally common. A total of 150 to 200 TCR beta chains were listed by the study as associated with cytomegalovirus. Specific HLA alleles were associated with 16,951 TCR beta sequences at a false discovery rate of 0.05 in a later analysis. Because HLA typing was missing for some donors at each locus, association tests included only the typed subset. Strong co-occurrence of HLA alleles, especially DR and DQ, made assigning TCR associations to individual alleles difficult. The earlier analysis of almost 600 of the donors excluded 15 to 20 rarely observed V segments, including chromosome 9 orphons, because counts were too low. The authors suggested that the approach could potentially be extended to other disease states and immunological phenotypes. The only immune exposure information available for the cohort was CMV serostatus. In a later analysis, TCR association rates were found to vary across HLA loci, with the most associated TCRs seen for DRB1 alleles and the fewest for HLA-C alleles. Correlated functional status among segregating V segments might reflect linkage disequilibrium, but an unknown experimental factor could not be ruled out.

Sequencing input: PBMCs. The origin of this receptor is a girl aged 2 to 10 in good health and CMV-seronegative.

The CDR3: CASSPSDTEETQYF. The nucleotide sequence reads as follows: TGTGCCAGCTCACCATCAGATACAGAAGAGACCCAGTACTTC. The sequence is built from TRBV18 and TRBJ2-5; no D gene is confidently identified. From the cysteine up to the phenylalanine, the CDR3 has a length of 14 residues. The CDR3 DNA has 42 bases and is translated from base 1. V sheds 2 bases and J sheds 3 bases, leaving 10 bases between their ends. Looking up the germline V gene yields CDR1 KGHSH and CDR2 LQKENI. The reference TRBV18 and TRBJ2-5 proteins fill in what lies around the CDR3, so the full variable domain reads NAGVMQNPRHLVRRRGQEARLRCSPMKGHSHVYWYRQLPEEGLKFMVYLQKENIIDESGMPKERFSAEFPKEGPSILRIQQVVRGDSAAYFCASSPSDTEETQYFGPGTRLLVL.